The 27 T cell receptor beta chains below all came from one sample that was sequenced in a study of blood T cell repertoires in COVID-19. TCRdb's table, derived via immunoSEQ multiplex PCR, lists solely in-frame clones and lacks some. The sample contains approximately 75,000 clones, around 78% of which appear only once. Sequenced material: peripheral blood. The receptors derive from a woman of 80 years or more with acute or convalescent COVID-19.

The J gene is TRBJ2-3, the V gene TRBV12-5; 9 bases map to TRBD2. There are 14 residues in the CDR3. CDR1 is LGHNT, CDR2 FRNRAP, per germline. The trim removed 7 bases at V and 3 bases at J, leaving 5 bases unmatched. The CDR3 bases are TGTGCTAGTGCCGCGGGGGGGCCGACAGATACGCAGTATTTT. This encodes CASAAGGPTDTQYF.

The rearrangement uses TRBV6-2 or TRBV6-3 and TRBJ1-5, with D perhaps matching TRBD1 (5 bases). V lost 6 bases to trimming and J lost 5 bases, with 11 bases between them. CDR1 is MNHEY, CDR2 SVGEGT, per germline. There are 13 residues in the CDR3. In DNA, the CDR3 is TGTGCCAGCAGCCCGGACATACATCAGCCCCAGCATTTT. The encoded protein is CASSPDIHQPQHF.

The genes are TRBV19 and TRBJ1-3; 7 nucleotides match TRBD1. Germline CDR1 and CDR2: LNHDA and SQIVND (reference sequence). The V gene end was trimmed by 5 bases and the J gene end by 2 bases; junction bases not matched to a gene: 9. This CDR3 has 16 residues. The CDR3 DNA reads as TGTGCCAGTAGTGGGAGACAGGGATCGACTGGAAACACCATATATTTT. This sequence encodes CASSGRQGSTGNTIYF.

V usage is TRBV6-5 and J usage is TRBJ2-5; tentatively, D is TRBD2 (5 bases). This CDR3 has 12 amino acids. The V gene lost 6 bases and the J gene lost 5 bases, with 10 bases spanning the gap. The germline gives CDR1 MNHEY, CDR2 SVGAGI. Here the CDR3 DNA reads TGTGCCAGCAGCGATCGGAGGGAGACCCAGTACTTC. Its protein product is CASSDRRETQYF.

The chain recombines TRBV3-1 (or the pseudogene TRBV3-2) with TRBJ1-3, with D uncertain. Trimming took 4 bases from V and 1 from J, leaving 14 bases between them. This CDR3 has 16 amino acids. Germline CDR1 is LGHDT and CDR2 is YNNKEL (reference sequence). CDR3 residues: CASSPGRGSSGNTIYF. The CDR3 nucleotides read TGTGCCAGCAGCCCTGGGCGCGGGTCTTCTGGAAACACCATATATTTT.

The V and J genes are TRBV7-2 and TRBJ1-2, with 8 bases identical to TRBD1. This CDR3 contains 13 residues. Germline V gene sequence: CDR1 SGHTA, CDR2 FQGNSA. After removal of 11 bases from V and 6 bases from J, the junction contained 11 bases not matched to a gene. The DNA for the CDR3 is TGTGCCTGCCCACAGGGGGGTAGGAATGGCTACACCTTC. Translating gives CACPQGGRNGYTF.

This chain joins TRBV18 and TRBJ2-7; possibly TRBD2 for D (6 bases). Between the trimmed V and J ends, which lost 0 bases and 4 bases, there was a span of 19 bases. Germline V gives CDR1 KGHSH, CDR2 LQKENI. The CDR3 is 17 amino acids. DNA for the CDR3: TGTGCCAGCTCACCACCAATGGCGGGGAATCTCCGGTACGAGCAGTACTTC. This gives the protein CASSPPMAGNLRYEQYF.

J is TRBJ1-2 and V is TRBV12-3 or TRBV12-4; D is perhaps TRBD1 (6 bases). The CDR3 runs to 12 residues. V lost 5 bases, J lost 8 bases, and 12 bases lay in between. The CDR3 loop reads CASSTGWGGYTF. CDR3 sequence (DNA): TGTGCCAGCAGTACAGGGTGGGGAGGCTACACCTTC.

By share, this clone counts as medium-sized. This chain uses TRBV15 with TRBJ2-1, with 8 bases identical to TRBD2. With 2 bases clipped from V and 10 bases from J, the junction kept 4 bases outside the gene matches. Germline values: CDR1 LNHNV, CDR2 YYDKDF (reference sequence). The CDR3 is 13 residues long. CDR3 in DNA: TGTGCCACCAGCAGATTTAGCGGGGAGGAGCAGTTCTTC. As protein: CATSRFSGEEQFF.

The V gene is TRBV12-3 or TRBV12-4, the J gene TRBJ1-2, with 7 bases fitting TRBD1. V dropped 3 bases and J dropped 2; count of bases not matched to a gene: 0. CDR3 size: 13 residues. CDR3 nucleotides: TGTGCCAGCAGTTTGGGACAGAACTATGGCTACACCTTC. Its protein is CASSLGQNYGYTF.

The chain employs TRBV19 and TRBJ1-5; no reliable D call. The CDR3 is 11 residues long. Germline V gene sequence: CDR1 LNHDA, CDR2 SQIVND (reference sequence). V was cut by 5 bases and J by 6 bases, with 5 bases left in between. The CDR3 loop is CASSYGQPQHF. CDR3 DNA sequence: TGTGCCAGTAGTTACGGTCAGCCCCAGCATTTT.

CDR3 protein: CASSFTETYGYTF. CDR3 bases: TGTGCCAGCAGCTTCACGGAGACCTATGGCTACACCTTC. The J gene is TRBJ1-2, the V gene TRBV5-5; no clear D. V lost 2 bases to trimming and J lost 4 bases, with 9 bases between them. Per germline, CDR1 SGHKS and CDR2 YYEKEE (reference sequence). This CDR3 has 13 amino acids.

The chain has TRBV19 and TRBJ2-2; the D gene is possibly TRBD2 (6 bases). This CDR3 has 15 residues. Germline CDR1 reads LNHDA; CDR2 reads SQIVND (reference sequence). The V end lost 5 bases, the J end lost 4 bases, and 14 bases lay between the germline ends. The CDR3, as DNA: TGTGCCAGTAGTCCCAATCGGGGGACCACCGGGGAGCTGTTTTTT. This encodes CASSPNRGTTGELFF.

The J gene is TRBJ1-1, the V gene TRBV11-1; the match to TRBD1 covers 7 bases. There are 14 residues in the CDR3. J lost 2 bases, V lost 4 bases, and 4 bases had no gene match. Germline V gene data show CDR1 as SGHAT and CDR2 as FQDESV (reference sequence). The CDR3 reads CASSSGQANTEAFF. CDR3 nucleotide sequence: TGTGCCAGCAGCTCTGGACAGGCCAACACTGAAGCTTTCTTT. Full variable domain (missing parts from reference TRBV11-1 and TRBJ1-1): EAEVAQSPRYKITEKSQAVAFWCDPISGHATLYWYRQILGQGPELLVQFQDESVVDDSQLPKDRFSAERLKGVDSTLKIQPAELGDSAMYLCASSSGQANTEAFFGQGTRLTVV.

The rearrangement joins TRBV7-2 to TRBJ2-7; tentative D call: TRBD2 (5 bases). The germline V gene has CDR1 SGHTA and CDR2 FQGNSA. This CDR3 is built from 15 residues. The V end was cut by 2 bases, the J end by 3 bases, with 14 bases between. As DNA, the CDR3 is TGTGCCAGCAGCTTAAGTCGCTTGCGGGTCTACGAGCAGTACTTC. Residues: CASSLSRLRVYEQYF.

This chain uses TRBV15 with TRBJ2-5; TRBD2 is a possible D gene (6 bases). The V end was cut by 1 base, the J end by 5 bases, with 11 bases between. This CDR3 spans 14 amino acids. CDR1 LNHNV and CDR2 YYDKDF come from the germline V gene (reference sequence). Written as DNA, the CDR3 is TGTGCCACCAGCAGAGTCGGGAGTGAGGAGACCCAGTACTTC. Translating it yields CATSRVGSEETQYF. Variable domain in full (rest from reference TRBV15 and TRBJ2-5): DAMVIQNPRYQVTQFGKPVTLSCSQTLNHNVMYWYQQKSSQAPKLLFHYYDKDFNNEADTPDNFQSRRPNTSFCFLDIRSPGLGDTAMYLCATSRVGSEETQYFGPGTRLLVL.

The V call is TRBV6-5, the J call TRBJ2-7; weak D call: TRBD1 (5 bases). CDR1 is MNHEY and CDR2 is SVGAGI in the germline V gene. This CDR3 is 14 amino acids long. V was trimmed by 4 bases and J by 3 bases, leaving 13 bases between them. The CDR3 spells CASSSSPGYYEQYF. The CDR3 DNA reads as TGTGCCAGCAGTTCCAGTCCAGGGTACTACGAGCAGTACTTC.

J is TRBJ2-1 and V is TRBV11-1, with D possibly TRBD2 on 6 matching bases. Germline CDR1 SGHAT, CDR2 FQDESV (reference sequence). Trimming took off 0 bases at V and 7 bases at J, with 7 bases between the two ends. The CDR3 contains 13 residues. CDR3 bases: TGTGCCAGCAGCTTAGCAGGAGGGAATGAGCAGTTCTTC. This sequence encodes CASSLAGGNEQFF. Looking up the rest from reference TRBV11-1 and TRBJ2-1 gives the full variable domain: EAEVAQSPRYKITEKSQAVAFWCDPISGHATLYWYRQILGQGPELLVQFQDESVVDDSQLPKDRFSAERLKGVDSTLKIQPAELGDSAMYLCASSLAGGNEQFFGPGTRLTVL.

The rearrangement links TRBV19 to TRBJ2-3; D is ambiguous. The V end lost 4 bases, the J end lost 1 base, and 9 bases lay between the germline ends. CDR1 and CDR2 (germline): LNHDA, SQIVND (reference sequence). The CDR3 contains 14 residues. Here the CDR3 reads CASSTSGGTDTQYF. The CDR3 nucleotides are TGTGCCAGTAGTACCTCCGGAGGCACAGATACGCAGTATTTT.

The genes are TRBV6-5 and TRBJ2-7; D possibly corresponds to TRBD2 (6 bases). Germline-derived CDR1 and CDR2 are MNHEY and SVGAGI. This CDR3 is 15 amino acids long. V lost 7 bases, J lost 6 bases, and 22 bases lay in between. CDR3 residues: CASMVKRLLAVEQYF. The CDR3 DNA reads TGTGCCAGCATGGTAAAGAGGCTACTAGCAGTCGAGCAGTACTTC.

This clone was seen only a few times. The gene calls are TRBV10-3 and TRBJ1-4; weak D call: TRBD1 (6 bases). V was pared by 6 bases and J by 2 bases, with 10 bases between. Looked up from germline, CDR1 is ENHRY and CDR2 is SYGVKD. The length of the CDR3 is 14 residues. The CDR3 DNA sequence: TGTGCCATCAGAGCAGGGGATACTAATGAAAAACTGTTTTTT. This translates into CAIRAGDTNEKLFF.

The chain uses TRBV27 and TRBJ2-1; D might be TRBD2 (5 bases). The CDR3 has 15 residues. The V end lost 0 bases, the J end lost 2 bases, and 8 bases lay between the germline ends. The germline CDR1 and CDR2 sequences are MNHEY and SMNVEV (reference sequence). The CDR3 bases are TGTGCCAGCAGTTTATCAGCGGAGGCCTACAATGAGCAGTTCTTC. This sequence encodes CASSLSAEAYNEQFF.

The V and J genes are TRBV28 and TRBJ2-1, with 10 bases matching TRBD2. V shed 6 bases, J shed 0 bases, and the junction held 2 bases outside the gene matches. This CDR3 is 15 amino acids long. Germline V CDR1 and CDR2: MDHEN, SYDVKM. Written as DNA, the CDR3 is TGTGCCAGCAGGCCTAGCGGGAGCTCCTACAATGAGCAGTTCTTC. It translates to CASRPSGSSYNEQFF. Based on the CDR3 plus reference TRBV28 and TRBJ2-1, the full variable domain is DVKVTQSSRYLVKRTGEKVFLECVQDMDHENMFWYRQDPGLGLRLIYFSYDVKMKEKGDIPEGYSVSREKKERFSLILESASTNQTSMYLCASRPSGSSYNEQFFGPGTRLTVL.

The chain links TRBV3-1 (or the pseudogene TRBV3-2) to TRBJ2-7; perhaps TRBD1 as D (7 bases). V lost 1 base and J 2 bases, leaving 12 bases between the germline ends. From germline, CDR1 is LGHDT and CDR2 YNNKEL (reference sequence). CDR3 length equals 15 residues. The CDR3 sequence is CASSQGQGLPYEQYF. CDR3 DNA: TGTGCCAGCAGCCAAGGACAGGGACTCCCCTACGAGCAGTACTTC.

The rearrangement uses TRBV6-5 and TRBJ2-1; 10 nucleotides match TRBD2. V was clipped by 4 bases and J by 5 bases; unmatched bases: 5. The CDR3 runs 15 residues. Germline CDR1 MNHEY, CDR2 SVGAGI. CDR3: CASSSVAGGHNEQFF. The CDR3 DNA sequence: TGTGCCAGCAGTTCCGTAGCGGGGGGCCACAATGAGCAGTTCTTC.

The chain links TRBV11-2 to TRBJ2-7; 8 nucleotides line up with TRBD2. Germline V lookup: CDR1 SGHAT, CDR2 FQNNGV. The CDR3 has 16 amino acids. The J segment lost 4 bases and the V segment lost 3 bases, leaving 11 bases of the junction unmatched. CDR3 loop: CASSFAGQGGGYEQYF. DNA of the CDR3: TGTGCCAGCAGCTTTGCCGGGCAGGGCGGGGGGTACGAGCAGTACTTC.

The V call is TRBV29-1, the J call TRBJ2-7; D is undetermined. CDR1 and CDR2 (germline): SQVTM, ANQGSEA. The CDR3 consists of 13 residues. Deletions cut 2 bases from V and 2 bases from J, with 10 bases between. This CDR3 is CSVEFYGAYEQYF. CDR3 nucleotides: TGCAGCGTTGAATTTTACGGAGCCTACGAGCAGTACTTC.